This TCR beta chain originates from a study of blood T cells in healthy people across ages. Alongside a J-beta primer mix, a sample-barcoded 5' primer served in a second PCR lasting about 7 to 11 cycles. Sequencing yielded, for each sample, at least 2.5 million paired-end reads carrying CDR3. TCRdb re-called the 5' RACE reads through MiXCR, storing one row per CDR3 protein. This table has around 820,000 distinct CDR3 sequences, roughly 25% appearing once. The length of the CDR3 is 16 residues. Germline V gives CDR1 LNHNV, CDR2 YYDKDF (reference sequence). The data were also submitted as part of a second study, on T cells of mothers and their children. From that second work: Using the M1S primer, the second PCR added sample barcodes along with 2-4 random nucleotides. Each child gave approximately 3 million TCR beta CDR3 reads (each mother, over 8 million).

The chain uses TRBV15 and TRBJ2-5; 9 bases line up with TRBD1. The J call is in doubt because the DNA end fits TRBJ2-1 better. Material: blood. This clonotype was obtained from a boy aged 5-17 years in good health. The CDR3: CATSRSRQGGYNEQFF. Here the CDR3 DNA reads TGTGCCACCAGCAGAAGCCGACAGGGGGGGTACAATGAGCAGTTCTTC.